Below are 28 T cell receptor beta chains sequenced from a single sample in a study of CD8+CD57+ T cells in acquired aplastic anemia. By flow cytometry, patients selected for sequencing had shown an expansion of CD8+CD57+ cells. Genomic DNA, serving as template, underwent TCR beta VDJ and CDR3 profiling. MiXCR, run by TCRdb on the reads, gives a single entry per CDR3 protein. There are about 180,000 distinct CDR3 sequences in the sample; 45% to 55% occur only once, and over 0.95% lies in the top ten. Specimen: sorted CD4+, CD8+, or CD8+CD57+ T cells (not recorded which) from PBMCs. The receptors derive from a human donor with aplastic anemia.

The J gene is TRBJ2-7, the V gene TRBV2; 12 positions agree with TRBD2. Per the germline V gene, CDR1 is SNHLY and CDR2 is FYNNEI. CDR3 length: 17 amino acids. Trimming cost V 3 bases and J 3 bases; bases outside gene matches: 9. The CDR3 spells CASSDRPSGGEYYEQYF. The CDR3, as DNA: TGTGCCAGCAGTGATAGGCCTAGCGGGGGGGAATACTACGAGCAGTACTTC.

Details on this clonotype: Just one base apart from a much larger clone, this may be a read error. CDR3 DNA sequence: TGTGCCGGCAGCTTAGTTAGCGGGGGGGCCAACTCTCACAATGAGCAGTTCTTC. Amino acid sequence: CAGSLVSGGANSHNEQFF. The V and J genes are TRBV11-1 and TRBJ2-1; 11 bases line up with TRBD2. CDR3 length equals 18 residues. Germline CDR1 reads SGHAT; CDR2 reads FQDESV (reference sequence).

This clonotype came up many times. The chain combines TRBV12-3 or TRBV12-4 with TRBJ2-2, with D perhaps matching TRBD1 (5 bases). Trimming left V 5 bases short and J 0 bases short, with 10 bases between. The CDR3 runs to 15 residues. DNA of the CDR3: TGTGCCAGCAGTCCTACAGGTGCGAACACCGGGGAGCTGTTTTTT. Amino acid sequence: CASSPTGANTGELFF.

This clonotype was counted many times. The V call is TRBV6-1, the J call TRBJ2-3, with a tentative D call TRBD1 (6 bases). Looked up from germline, CDR1 is MNHNS and CDR2 is SASEGT. V gave up 6 bases and J gave up 4 bases, with 8 bases separating them. The CDR3 totals 12 residues. The CDR3 DNA reads TGTGCCAGCAGCCCAGGGGCAGATACGCAGTATTTT. As protein: CASSPGADTQYF.

This clonotype has at least ten counts. This chain connects TRBV5-1 to TRBJ1-2, with 8 bases aligning to TRBD1. V trimming: 4 bases; J trimming: 8 bases; junction bases outside the gene matches: 13. The germline gives CDR1 SGHRS, CDR2 YFSETQ. CDR3 size: 15 residues. The CDR3 DNA is TGCGCCAGCAGCCTGCAGCTGGACAGGGTTGGGGGCTACACCTTC. It specifies CASSLQLDRVGGYTF.

This sequence joins TRBV20-1 and TRBJ2-3; D is uncertain. With 3 bases removed from V and 2 bases from J, the gap between germline ends came to 12 bases. The CDR3 has 14 residues. The V gene's germline CDR1 is DFQATT and CDR2 SNEGSKA (reference sequence). CDR3 residues: CSASYLVNTDTQYF. CDR3 DNA: TGCAGTGCTAGCTACTTAGTCAACACAGATACGCAGTATTTT.

This chain uses TRBV5-1 with TRBJ1-4, with TRBD1 matching over 10 bases. J gave up 2 bases and V 3 bases, and 10 bases lay outside the gene matches. Per the germline V gene, CDR1 is SGHRS and CDR2 is YFSETQ. The CDR3 runs to 18 residues. The CDR3 DNA reads as TGCGCCAGCAGCTACTTCGACAGGGGGCGTACCACTAATGAAAAACTGTTTTTT. Amino acids: CASSYFDRGRTTNEKLFF.

At least ten counts were recorded for this clonotype. A much larger clone differs by one base, so this may be a read error. The genes are TRBV7-2 and TRBJ1-6; D is unresolved. Trimming shortened V by 6 bases and J by 3 bases, and 9 bases separated the two germline ends. The germline V gene encodes CDR1 SGHTA and CDR2 FQGNSA. This CDR3 has 14 amino acids. CDR3 region: CASSGKGYNSPLHF. The CDR3 coding sequence is TGTGCCAGCAGTGGGAAGGGCTATAATTCACCCCTCCACTTT.

This clonotype came up a few times. The V and J genes are TRBV3-1 and TRBJ1-2, with 8 positions matching TRBD1. The CDR3 length is 15 residues. V shed 4 bases and J 7 bases; nucleotides not matched to a gene: 11. The V gene's germline CDR1 is LGHDT and CDR2 YNNKEL (reference sequence). CDR3 DNA: TGTGCCAGCAGCCCTCCAGGGGGCGATTTAGGTGGCTACACCTTC. Its protein product is CASSPPGGDLGGYTF.

This clonotype has ten or more counts. The chain couples TRBV6-6 to TRBJ1-2; 7 positions match TRBD1. J lost 8 bases, V lost 0 bases, and 12 bases had no gene match. Germline values: CDR1 MNHNY, CDR2 SVGAGI (reference sequence). The CDR3 has 16 residues. CDR3 residues: CASSYSRGQGVEGYTF. Written as DNA, the CDR3 is TGTGCCAGCAGTTACTCGAGAGGTCAGGGGGTCGAGGGCTACACCTTC.

The rearrangement links TRBV5-4 to TRBJ2-7; 9 bases line up with TRBD1. Germline CDR1 is SGHNT and CDR2 is YYREEE (reference sequence). Trimming at V came to 0 bases and at J to 2 bases, leaving 3 bases not matched to a gene. This CDR3 is 15 amino acids long. In DNA, the CDR3 is TGTGCCAGCAGCTTGGGGACAGGGGTCCCCTACGAGCAGTACTTC. This translates into CASSLGTGVPYEQYF. The variable domain in full, completed from reference TRBV5-4 and TRBJ2-7, reads ETGVTQSPTHLIKTRGQQVTLRCSSQSGHNTVSWYQQALGQGPQFIFQYYREEENGRGNFPPRFSGLQFPNYSSELNVNALELDDSALYLCASSLGTGVPYEQYFGPGTRLTVT.

At least ten counts were recorded for this clonotype. CDR3 in DNA: TGCGCCAGCAGCCAAGATTCGGGGAGGGAGCAGTTCTTC. Its protein product is CASSQDSGREQFF. The chain employs TRBV4-3 and TRBJ2-1, with D possibly being TRBD2 (6 bases). The CDR3 runs 13 residues. V was shortened by 0 bases and J by 10 bases, with 10 bases between the two germline ends. Germline V gene sequence: CDR1 LGHNA, CDR2 YSLEER.

This clonotype was recorded once. V and J are TRBV27 and TRBJ2-2; D is ambiguous. CDR1 and CDR2 (germline): MNHEY, SMNVEV (reference sequence). The CDR3 runs to 16 residues. V gave up 2 bases and J gave up 0 bases, with 10 bases separating them. The CDR3 DNA follows: TGTGCCAGCAGTTTAGTCGGGTTCGCGAACACCGGGGAGCTGTTTTTT. Translation gives CASSLVGFANTGELFF.

The chain combines TRBV14 with TRBJ1-5; D gene ambiguous. CDR3 length: 13 residues. Trimming shortened V by 3 bases and J by 6 bases, and 9 bases separated the two germline ends. CDR1 is SGHDN and CDR2 is FVKESK in the germline V gene. This chain's CDR3 is CASSQTSGQPQHF. Written as DNA, the CDR3 is TGTGCCAGCAGCCAGACCTCCGGTCAGCCCCAGCATTTT.

This clonotype has a count of ten or more. The chain has TRBV5-1 and TRBJ2-3; TRBD2 matches at 9 bases. The trim removed 0 bases at V and 1 base at J, leaving 3 bases unmatched. The CDR3 has 16 amino acids. In germline, CDR1 is SGHRS, CDR2 YFSETQ. The CDR3 loop reads CASSLAGLAGTDTQYF. The CDR3 DNA reads as TGCGCCAGCAGCTTGGCGGGACTAGCCGGCACAGATACGCAGTATTTT.

This clonotype was recorded at least ten times. The chain links TRBV18 to TRBJ2-3; no clear D. Per the germline V gene, CDR1 is KGHSH and CDR2 is LQKENI. Trimming shortened V by 3 bases and J by 4 bases, and 8 bases separated the two germline ends. The CDR3 loop spans 13 amino acids. CDR3 bases: TGTGCCAGCTCACCGCCAAGCTCAGATACGCAGTATTTT. Protein product: CASSPPSSDTQYF.

The chain is built from TRBV7-3 and TRBJ1-1; D is unresolved. Germline lookup yields CDR1 SGHTA and CDR2 FQGTGA. V was trimmed by 1 base and J by 6 bases, leaving 27 bases between them. The CDR3 sequence is 19 residues long. The CDR3: CASSLRGPLWGTEIAEAFF. The DNA for the CDR3 is TGTGCCAGCAGCTTAAGAGGCCCGCTCTGGGGAACCGAGATCGCTGAAGCTTTCTTT. The complete variable domain, with remaining parts taken from reference TRBV7-3 and TRBJ1-1, reads GAGVSQTPSNKVTEKGKYVELRCDPISGHTALYWYRQSLGQGPEFLIYFQGTGAADDSGLPNDRFFAVRPEGSVSTLKIQRTERGDSAVYLCASSLRGPLWGTEIAEAFFGQGTRLTVV.

The rearrangement joins TRBV7-9 to TRBJ1-2, with 8 bases lining up with TRBD1. With V trimmed by 5 bases and J by 8 bases, 10 bases remained unmatched. The length of the CDR3 is 14 residues. CDR1 and CDR2 from the germline V gene are SEHNR and FQNEAQ (reference sequence). The CDR3 sequence is CASSPKDRVWGYTF. The CDR3 nucleotides read TGTGCCAGCAGCCCTAAGGACAGGGTCTGGGGCTACACCTTC.

This clonotype was observed many times. V usage is TRBV2 and J usage is TRBJ2-5, with 14 bases aligning to TRBD2. Germline V gene lookup returns CDR1 SNHLY and CDR2 FYNNEI. V shed 4 bases and J 5 bases; nucleotides not matched to a gene: 3. The CDR3 loop spans 15 amino acids. The CDR3: CASSGLAGGPETQYF. The CDR3 nucleotides are TGTGCCAGCAGTGGACTAGCGGGGGGGCCGGAGACCCAGTACTTC.

The chain uses TRBV7-2 and TRBJ1-6, with D uncertain. The V gene's germline CDR1 is SGHTA and CDR2 FQGNSA. This CDR3 has 18 residues. Trimming removed 0 bases from V and 7 bases from J, with 19 bases in between. The CDR3 is CASSLAGVGKGGNSPLHF. In DNA form, the CDR3 reads TGTGCCAGCAGCTTAGCAGGAGTCGGCAAGGGAGGGAATTCACCCCTCCACTTT.

A remark on this clonotype: The CDR3 does not end in the conserved phenylalanine or tryptophan, so this is likely a read error. V is TRBV2 and J is TRBJ2-3; 11 nucleotides line up with TRBD2. The ends lost 6 bases at V and 0 bases at J; junction bases unmatched: 2. Germline V CDR1 and CDR2: SNHLY, FYNNEI. The CDR3 covers 15 residues. The CDR3 nucleotides read TGTGCCAGCAGGCCTAGCGGGGGGAGCACAGATACGCAGTATCTT. It is translated as CASRPSGGSTDTQYL.

The chain couples TRBV9 to TRBJ2-1; a possible D gene is TRBD2 (7 bases). V lost 0 bases and J 4 bases, leaving 11 bases between the germline ends. The CDR3 length is 15 residues. Germline-derived CDR1 and CDR2 are SGDLS and YYNGEE. This CDR3 is CASSVGGGGYNEQFF. The CDR3 nucleotides read TGTGCCAGCAGCGTAGGGGGAGGGGGATACAATGAGCAGTTCTTC.

There are many counts of this clonotype. V and J are TRBV5-6 and TRBJ1-5, with D perhaps matching TRBD1 (6 bases). There are 14 residues in the CDR3. Trimming cost V 6 bases and J 3 bases, with 13 bases left between them. CDR1 is SGHDT, CDR2 YYEEEE, per germline. CDR3 in amino acids: CASTRGITNQPQHF. CDR3 in DNA: TGTGCCAGCACCAGGGGTATAACCAATCAGCCCCAGCATTTT. The variable domain in full, completed from reference TRBV5-6 and TRBJ1-5, reads DAGVTQSPTHLIKTRGQQVTLRCSPKSGHDTVSWYQQALGQGPQFIFQYYEEEERQRGNFPDRFSGHQFPNYSSELNVNALLLGDSALYLCASTRGITNQPQHFGDGTRLSIL.

This clonotype was seen many times. V usage is TRBV3-1 and J usage is TRBJ1-6; possible D gene TRBD1, 5 bases. The ends were cut back, 6 bases at V and 9 bases at J, with 12 bases in the middle. Germline CDR1 and CDR2: LGHDT and YNNKEL (reference sequence). The CDR3 has 13 residues. CDR3 region: CASRAGGGSPLHF. In nucleotides, the CDR3 is TGTGCCAGCAGGGCCGGGGGGGGTTCACCCCTCCACTTT.

There are many counts of this clonotype. V and J are TRBV4-2 and TRBJ1-5; D remains ambiguous. Trimming pared 4 bases from V and 3 bases from J, leaving 10 bases between. CDR3 size: 14 residues. CDR1 and CDR2 (germline): LGHNA, YNFKEQ. CDR3 protein: CASSPDASNQPQHF. CDR3 coding DNA: TGTGCCAGCAGCCCCGACGCGTCCAATCAGCCCCAGCATTTT.

The chain employs TRBV29-1 and TRBJ1-4; 10 nucleotides line up with TRBD1. In germline, CDR1 is SQVTM, CDR2 ANQGSEA. This CDR3 comprises 14 residues. CDR3 residues: CSTKGQGINEKLFF. The CDR3 bases are TGCAGTACAAAGGGACAGGGGATTAATGAAAAACTGTTTTTT.

Ten or more counts support this clonotype. The chain links TRBV7-3 to TRBJ2-7; D may be TRBD1 or TRBD2 (5 bases each). Trimming left V 5 bases short and J 3 bases short, with 17 bases between. Germline CDR1 SGHTA, CDR2 FQGTGA. The CDR3 spans 15 residues. The CDR3 sequence is CASSPNGVGGYEQYF. The DNA of the CDR3 is TGTGCCAGCAGCCCGAACGGGGTTGGGGGCTACGAGCAGTACTTC.

The V gene is TRBV29-1, the J gene TRBJ2-6, with D perhaps given as TRBD1 or TRBD2 (5 bases each). V lost 4 bases to trimming and J lost 2 bases, with 12 bases between them. Germline values: CDR1 SQVTM, CDR2 ANQGSEA. The CDR3 loop spans 15 amino acids. The CDR3, as DNA: TGCAGCGTTGTGTCGAGGGGCCCTGGGGCCAACGTCCTGACTTTC. Translated, it gives CSVVSRGPGANVLTF.